The T cell receptor beta chain described here comes from a study of beta chain features in type 1 diabetes. Reverse transcribing all isolated RNA meant expressed TCRB transcripts were sequenced. Profiling relied on immunoSEQ multiplex PCR, and the TCRdb table lists in-frame clones only, not all of them. The sample holds some 350,000 clones; about 14% are singletons and the top ten take roughly 0.016%. The CDR3 has 20 amino acids. Points from the study as a whole: Shortening of TCRB CDR3s, moderate but significant, appeared in all four CD4+ subsets of Type 1 diabetes patients. It was possible that PCR favored shorter templates, equally so in patients and controls.

With respect to this clone: Its antigen is not identified.

This TCR was recovered from a woman in her late teens or twenties with type 1 diabetes. The sample comprised naive CD4+ T cells from blood. V usage is TRBV21-1 and J usage is TRBJ2-1; the table's D call, TRBD2, has no DNA check behind it. TRBV21-1 is noted as a pseudogene. The CDR3 loop reads CASNPDGLAGGEGPYDEQFF. Written as DNA, the CDR3 is TGTGCCAGCAACCCCGACGGACTAGCGGGAGGGGAGGGGCCATATGATGAGCAGTTCTTC.